This record concerns one T cell receptor (beta chain) sequence. What it binds is not known. The data stem from a study of Graves' ophthalmopathy and Graves' hyperthyroidism. General study findings and limits: Distinction of ophthalmopathy from stable hyperthyroidism by a 13-signature model reached approximately 88% sensitivity and more than 65% specificity.

Investigators amplified TCR beta CDR3 regions from RNA transcripts. The library came from an HTBI-primed first-round RT-PCR and a second-round multiplex PCR. A single record per CDR3 protein comes from TCRdb applying MiXCR to the multiplex PCR reads. The table lists about 24,000 distinct CDR3 sequences, almost 50% of them singletons. The CDR3 is made up of 16 amino acids. CDR1 and CDR2 (germline): DFQATT, SNEGSKA (reference sequence). The ends were cut back, 0 bases at V and 5 bases at J, with 16 bases in the middle. Input material: peripheral blood. The sequence was collected from an adult woman with stable Graves' hyperthyroidism. The chain joins TRBV20-1 to TRBJ1-4; the D gene is possibly TRBD1 (5 bases). Here the CDR3 DNA reads TGCAGTGCTAGAGAGGGACTAGCGGGATACAATGAAAAACTGTTTTTT. Translating it yields CSAREGLAGYNEKLFF.